This T cell receptor (beta chain) stems from a study of T cell changes during pregnancy in multiple sclerosis. This clone was recorded once. TCRdb's table, derived via immunoSEQ multiplex PCR, lists solely in-frame clones and lacks some. In the table there are tens of thousands of clones, 80% to 95% of which are singletons. The CDR3 runs to 16 residues. Germline V CDR1 and CDR2: SGHRS, YFSETQ. The ends lost 3 bases at V and 3 bases at J; junction bases unmatched: 6. The receptor's source is a female donor in good health, enrolled as a control in a pregnancy study. This chain uses TRBV5-1 with TRBJ2-2; 9 positions agree with TRBD2. The specimen was peripheral blood, collected in the second trimester of pregnancy. The CDR3 nucleotides read TGCGCCAGCAGCTGGAGCGGGGGGACTTACACCGGGGAGCTGTTTTTT. Protein sequence: CASSWSGGTYTGELFF.